These T cell receptor beta chains were read from a single sample in a study of cytomegalovirus exposure and HLA in healthy donors. Profiling relied on immunoSEQ multiplex PCR, and the TCRdb table lists in-frame clones only, not all of them. The sample has tens of thousands of clones; around 75% are singletons. The sequenced material came from PBMCs. The receptor set was obtained from a man in his forties in good health and CMV-seronegative. CDR3s include the opening cysteine and the closing phenylalanine or tryptophan. A D gene is named only where the DNA matches it firmly. Clone size is stated in some rows and not others, as once, few, many or a class when expanded.

j_gene	v_gene	d_gene	abundance	CDR3nt	CDR3aa
TRBJ2-7	TRBV28	NA	NA	TGTGCCAGCACCTTCTCCGGTGAAAACGAGCAGTACTTC	CASTFSGENEQYF
TRBJ2-3	TRBV19	NA	NA	TGTGCCAGTAGTATAGGGCAGGGTACGAATACGCAGTATTTT	CASSIGQGTNTQYF
TRBJ2-3	TRBV7-3	TRBD2	NA	TGTGCCAGCAGCCCCCTAGCGGGAGGGACAGATACGCAGTATTTT	CASSPLAGGTDTQYF
TRBJ2-7	TRBV5-1	NA	NA	TGCGCCAGCAGCTTGTCTGGTCAGTCCCAGGGGGAGCAGTACTTC	CASSLSGQSQGEQYF
TRBJ1-1	TRBV29-1	TRBD1	NA	TGCAGCGTAGAACCTCGACAGGGGCCGAACACTGAAGCTTTCTTT	CSVEPRQGPNTEAFF
TRBJ1-5	TRBV5-6	TRBD1	few	TGTGCCAGCAGCTTGGGGACAGGGGGGATTCAACAGCCCCAGCATTTT	CASSLGTGGIQQPQHF
TRBJ2-5	TRBV9	NA	NA	TGTGCCAGCAGCCTCCTCGGGACAAACCAAGAGACCCAGTACTTC	CASSLLGTNQETQYF
TRBJ2-7	TRBV28	TRBD1	NA	TGTGCCAGCAGTCATAGGGACAGATTATACGAGCAGTACTTC	CASSHRDRLYEQYF
TRBJ2-7	TRBV5-4	NA	NA	TGTGCCAGCAGCTTGGCCGCAGGCGGGGTTCCTCAGCAGTACTTC	CASSLAAGGVPQQYF
TRBJ2-3	TRBV30	TRBD2	once	TGTGCCTGGAGTGTACGGGCGGCGGGGGCAGATACGCAGTATTTT	CAWSVRAAGADTQYF
TRBJ2-5	TRBV13	TRBD2	NA	TGTGCCAGCAGCTACGTACTAGCGGGGGGGCCGGAGACCCAGTACTTC	CASSYVLAGGPETQYF
TRBJ1-6	TRBV7-2	NA	NA	TGTGCCAGCAGCTTAGACAACAGATACAATTCACCCCTCCACTTT	CASSLDNRYNSPLHF
TRBJ1-5	TRBV5-4	NA	medium-sized	TGTGCCAGCAGCTTGTTCGGCAATCAGCCCCAGCATTTT	CASSLFGNQPQHF
TRBJ1-2	TRBV5-6	NA	NA	TGTGCCAGCAGCTTCTCCGGGGATGGCTACACCTTC	CASSFSGDGYTF
TRBJ2-7	TRBV6-6	NA	NA	TGTGCCAGCAGACCCGGACAGACCTACGAGCAGTACTTC	CASRPGQTYEQYF
TRBJ1-5	TRBV19	NA	NA	TGTGCCAGTACCGGAACAGGAGGCAATCAGCCCCAGCATTTT	CASTGTGGNQPQHF
TRBJ2-7	TRBV7-9	TRBD2	NA	TGTGCCAGCAGCCCAGGGACTAGCCTATACGAGCAGTACTTC	CASSPGTSLYEQYF
TRBJ2-6	TRBV5-4	NA	NA	TGTGCCAGCAGCTTTGTACAGGGAACTGGGGCCAACGTCCTGACTTTC	CASSFVQGTGANVLTF
TRBJ1-2	TRBV4-1	NA	few	TGCGCCAGCAGCCAGAACAGGGACTATGGCTACACCTTC	CASSQNRDYGYTF
TRBJ1-4	TRBV6-5	TRBD1	NA	TGTGCCAGCAGCAACAGGGGGGGTAATGAAAAACTGTTTTTT	CASSNRGGNEKLFF
TRBJ2-7	TRBV9	NA	NA	TGTGCCAGCAGCGTAGGGGCTGGAGAGCAGTACTTC	CASSVGAGEQYF
TRBJ2-2	TRBV19	NA	NA	TGTGCCAGTAGTAGGCAGGGGAGGAACACCGGGGAGCTGTTTTTT	CASSRQGRNTGELFF
TRBJ2-5	TRBV5-4	NA	NA	TGTGCCAGCAGCCGGTGGACAAACAACCAAGAGACCCAGTACTTC	CASSRWTNNQETQYF
TRBJ2-1	TRBV18	TRBD2	NA	TGTGCCAGCTCACCACCCGACGGTCCGGGGGGAAATGAGCAGTTCTTC	CASSPPDGPGGNEQFF
TRBJ2-7	TRBV5-1	NA	NA	TGCGCCAGCAGCTCAAGCCAGGGGGGCGGAGGAGAGCAGTACTTC	CASSSSQGGGGEQYF
TRBJ1-6	TRBV10-1	NA	NA	TGCGCCAGCAGTAAAAGACGGGACACCTACCGAGTAGATAATTCACCCCTCCACTTT	CASSKRRDTYRVDNSPLHF
TRBJ1-1	TRBV9	TRBD1	NA	TGTGCCAGCAGCGTAGCGACAGGGGGCGCTTCGGGGGCTTTCTTT	CASSVATGGASGAFF
TRBJ1-4	TRBV5-1	TRBD1	NA	TGCGCCAGCAAGGCGGGACAGAGCTATGAAAAACTGTTTTTT	CASKAGQSYEKLFF
TRBJ1-2	TRBV28	TRBD1	NA	TGTGCCAGCAGTTCCTACGACAGGGCGAAGGGGGGCTACACCTTC	CASSSYDRAKGGYTF
TRBJ2-1	TRBV7-2	NA	few	TGTGCCAGCAGCTTAGTCAGTTACAATGAGCAGTTCTTC	CASSLVSYNEQFF
TRBJ2-5	TRBV30	NA	NA	TGTGCCTGGAGTGGACAGGTAAAGGAGACCCAGTACTTC	CAWSGQVKETQYF
TRBJ2-1	TRBV5-1	NA	NA	TGCGCCAGCAGCTCCACGGGACATGGGGATGAGCAGTTCTTC	CASSSTGHGDEQFF
TRBJ2-7	TRBV7-3	TRBD2	NA	TGTGCCAGCAGCCCGACTAGCGGGAGGGTATACGAGCAGTACTTC	CASSPTSGRVYEQYF
TRBJ1-2	TRBV4-1	NA	NA	TGCGCCAGCAGCCTCAAGGATGGGGCGGGGAACTATGGCTACACCTTC	CASSLKDGAGNYGYTF
TRBJ1-1	TRBV9	NA	NA	TGTGCCAGCAGCGATCGGGGAACGAACACTGAAGCTTTCTTT	CASSDRGTNTEAFF
TRBJ1-4	TRBV5-6	NA	NA	TGTGCCAGCAGCTTGAGTGGGAGGGGTGAAAAACTGTTTTTT	CASSLSGRGEKLFF
TRBJ1-5	TRBV2	NA	NA	TGTGCCAGCAGTGTATATCAGAATCAGCCCCAGCATTTT	CASSVYQNQPQHF
TRBJ2-5	TRBV6-1	TRBD2	NA	TGTGCCAGCAGTGAAGGGGCGGGAGGGGGTCCGGAGACCCAGTACTTC	CASSEGAGGGPETQYF
TRBJ2-7	TRBV4-1	NA	NA	TGCGCCAGCAGCGCGGGACTCCAGATTACCTACGAGCAGTACTTC	CASSAGLQITYEQYF
TRBJ1-1	TRBV11-2	NA	once	TGTGCCAGCAGCTTAGTCACAGTGGGGGCGGAGCCGAACACTGAAGCTTTCTTT	CASSLVTVGAEPNTEAFF
TRBJ2-7	TRBV5-1	TRBD1	NA	TGCGCCAGCAGCTTGGACCCGGGACAGACCTACGAGCAGTACTTC	CASSLDPGQTYEQYF
TRBJ2-7	TRBV9	NA	once	TGTGCCAGCAGCGTAGGGAGGGGGGGGACGGCCCGATACGAGCAGTACTTC	CASSVGRGGTARYEQYF
TRBJ1-5	TRBV15	NA	NA	TGTGCCACCAGCAGAGGGCAGGGGTTCAATCAGCCCCAGCATTTT	CATSRGQGFNQPQHF
TRBJ2-7	TRBV19	NA	NA	TGTGCCAGTAGTAATCACTACGAGCAGTACTTC	CASSNHYEQYF
TRBJ1-5	TRBV19	TRBD1	NA	TGTGCCAGTAGTATTAGACAGGGTTATCAGCCCCAGCATTTT	CASSIRQGYQPQHF
TRBJ2-7	TRBV6-1	TRBD1	NA	TGTGCCAGCAGTGACCGACAGGGTCGCTACGAGCAGTACTTC	CASSDRQGRYEQYF
TRBJ1-3	TRBV9	NA	NA	TGTGCCAGCAGCGTAGGACAGTTCGGAAACACCATATATTTT	CASSVGQFGNTIYF
TRBJ2-1	TRBV5-8	TRBD2	many	TGTGCCAGCAGCTTGGGAGCGGGGGTGTACAATGAGCAGTTCTTC	CASSLGAGVYNEQFF
TRBJ1-6	TRBV28	NA	NA	TGTGCCAGCAGTTTTCGCTCCTATAATTCACCCCTCCACTTT	CASSFRSYNSPLHF
TRBJ2-5	TRBV4-1	NA	NA	TGCGCCAGCAGCCAAGGGCATTTCGGGGGTGAGACCCAGTACTTC	CASSQGHFGGETQYF